This TCR beta chain was observed in a study of T cell repertoires in cytomegalovirus infection. On the study more broadly: Signatures in public TCR beta sequences pointed to both CMV infection and matching HLA type.

To note about this clonotype: Its specificity is unknown.

Study-level findings and limits: Carriage of CMV together with the relevant HLA was identifiable through cumulative public TCR beta family frequency. Dominating the ex vivo response were TCR beta clonotypes that were CMV-specific and HLA-C-restricted.

TCRdb reprocessed the reads via MiXCR and lists one record per CDR3 protein. The data hold almost 500,000 distinct CDR3 sequences, with roughly 10% observed a single time. V lost 4 bases and J lost 2, with 13 bases in between. This CDR3 is 15 amino acids long. Germline V gives CDR1 SGHDN, CDR2 FVKESK. The V gene is TRBV14, the J gene TRBJ2-3, with a weak D call TRBD1 (6 bases). The receptor's source is a human donor in good health (CMV status not recorded). Some clones in this sample may be carry-over from other donors' samples. The sequencing sample was made of PBMCs. The CDR3 coding sequence is TGTGCCAGCAGCCCAATGGGACACTACACAGATACGCAGTATTTT. This gives the protein CASSPMGHYTDTQYF. Full variable domain (missing parts from reference TRBV14 and TRBJ2-3): EAGVTQFPSHSVIEKGQTVTLRCDPISGHDNLYWYRRVMGKEIKFLLHFVKESKQDESGMPNNRFLAERTGGTYSTLKVQPAELEDSGVYFCASSPMGHYTDTQYFGPGTRLTVL.